This T cell receptor (beta chain) was recorded in a study of spatial heterogeneity in lung cancer. Turning to the study itself: The count of detected beta-chain sequences consistently exceeded that of alpha-chain sequences. There were, on average, more than nine raw-read appearances for each unique TCR and UMI combination. Study conclusions and caveats: Compared with follow-up, resection was when ubiquitous expanded tumor TCRs appeared in blood more.

With V trimmed by 6 bases and J by 7 bases, 5 bases remained unmatched. Per germline, CDR1 ENHRY and CDR2 SYGVKD. The CDR3 totals 13 residues. There are a few counts of this clonotype. Its antigen is undetermined. The time point denotes: sample taken at primary tumor resection. Without sorting, whole RNA was sequenced from tumor, nontumor lung or frozen PBMC. Samples were donated by 72 untreated early-stage non-small cell lung cancer patients. Using its own MiXCR run on the 5' RACE reads, TCRdb lists one record per CDR3 protein. This table has more than 10,000 distinct CDR3 sequences, 12% to 15% appearing once.

The input for sequencing was PBMCs, taken at surgery. V usage is TRBV10-3 and J usage is TRBJ1-4; 7 bases are shared with TRBD1. The TCR comes from a male donor with early-stage non-small cell lung cancer. Here the CDR3 DNA reads TGTGCCATCAGAGACAGGGACAGTGAAAAACTGTTTTTT. Protein product: CAIRDRDSEKLFF.